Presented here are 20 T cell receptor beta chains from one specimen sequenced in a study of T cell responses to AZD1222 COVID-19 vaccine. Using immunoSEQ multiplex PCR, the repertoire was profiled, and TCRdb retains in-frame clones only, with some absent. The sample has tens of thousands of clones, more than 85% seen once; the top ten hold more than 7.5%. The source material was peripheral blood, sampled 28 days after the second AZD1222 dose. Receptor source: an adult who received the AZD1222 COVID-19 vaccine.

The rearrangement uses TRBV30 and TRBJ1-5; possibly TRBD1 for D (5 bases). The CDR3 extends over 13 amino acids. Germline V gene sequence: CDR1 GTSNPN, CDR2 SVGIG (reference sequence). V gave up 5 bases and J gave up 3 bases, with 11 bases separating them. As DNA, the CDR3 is TGTGCCTGGGGGGCGGGGGACAATCAGCCCCAGCATTTT. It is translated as CAWGAGDNQPQHF.

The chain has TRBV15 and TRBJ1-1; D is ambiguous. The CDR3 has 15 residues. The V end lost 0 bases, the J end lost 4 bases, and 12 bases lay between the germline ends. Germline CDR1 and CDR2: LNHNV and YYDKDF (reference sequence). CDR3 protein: CATSRDDRLGTEAFF. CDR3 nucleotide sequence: TGTGCCACCAGCAGAGATGATCGCTTGGGCACTGAAGCTTTCTTT.

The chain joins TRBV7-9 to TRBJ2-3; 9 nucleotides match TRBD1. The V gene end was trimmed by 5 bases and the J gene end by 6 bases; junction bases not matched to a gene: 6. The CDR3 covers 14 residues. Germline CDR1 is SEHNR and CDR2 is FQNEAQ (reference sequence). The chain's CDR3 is CASSLGQGWDTQYF. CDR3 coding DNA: TGTGCCAGCAGCCTTGGACAGGGGTGGGATACGCAGTATTTT.

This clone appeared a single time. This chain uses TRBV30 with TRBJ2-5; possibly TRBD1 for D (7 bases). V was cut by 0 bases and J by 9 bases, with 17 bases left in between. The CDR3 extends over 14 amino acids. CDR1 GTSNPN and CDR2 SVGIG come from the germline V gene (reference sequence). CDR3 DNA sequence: TGTGCCTGGAGTGTAATGGACAGGTGGGAGGCCCAGTACTTC. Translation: CAWSVMDRWEAQYF.

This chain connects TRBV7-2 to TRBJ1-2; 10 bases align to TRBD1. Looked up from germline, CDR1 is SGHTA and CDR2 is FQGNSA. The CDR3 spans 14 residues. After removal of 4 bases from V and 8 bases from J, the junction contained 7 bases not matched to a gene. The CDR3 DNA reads TGTGCCAGCAGCTGGGACAGGGGAGTGGGGGGCTACACCTTC. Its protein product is CASSWDRGVGGYTF. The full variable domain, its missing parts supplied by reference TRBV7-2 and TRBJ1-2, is GAGVSQSPSNKVTEKGKDVELRCDPISGHTALYWYRQSLGQGLEFLIYFQGNSAPDKSGLPSDRFSAERTGGSVSTLTIQRTQQEDSAVYLCASSWDRGVGGYTFGSGTRLTVV.

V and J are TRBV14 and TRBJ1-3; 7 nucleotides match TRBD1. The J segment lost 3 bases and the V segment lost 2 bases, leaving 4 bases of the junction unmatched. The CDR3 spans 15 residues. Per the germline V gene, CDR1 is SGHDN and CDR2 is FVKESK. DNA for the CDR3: TGTGCCAGCAGCCAACCCGGGACAGTTGGAAACACCATATATTTT. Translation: CASSQPGTVGNTIYF.

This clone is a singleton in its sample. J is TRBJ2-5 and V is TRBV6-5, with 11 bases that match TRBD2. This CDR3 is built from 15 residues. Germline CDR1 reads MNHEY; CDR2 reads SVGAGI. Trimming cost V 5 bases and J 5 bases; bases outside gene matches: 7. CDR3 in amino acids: CASSPIAGGAETQYF. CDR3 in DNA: TGTGCCAGCAGTCCGATAGCGGGAGGGGCGGAGACCCAGTACTTC.

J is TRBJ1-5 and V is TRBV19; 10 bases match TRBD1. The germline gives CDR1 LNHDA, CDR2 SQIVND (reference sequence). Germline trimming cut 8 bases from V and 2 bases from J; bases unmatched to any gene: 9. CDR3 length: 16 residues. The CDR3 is CASDPRDRGRNQPQHF. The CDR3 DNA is TGTGCCAGTGACCCCCGGGACAGGGGTCGCAATCAGCCCCAGCATTTT.

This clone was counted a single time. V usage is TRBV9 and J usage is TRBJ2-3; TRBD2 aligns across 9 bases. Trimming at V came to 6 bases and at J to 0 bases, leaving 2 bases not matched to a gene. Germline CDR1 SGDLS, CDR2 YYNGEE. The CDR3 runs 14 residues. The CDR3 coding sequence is TGTGCCAGCACCAGCGGGAGGAGCACAGATACGCAGTATTTT. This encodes CASTSGRSTDTQYF.

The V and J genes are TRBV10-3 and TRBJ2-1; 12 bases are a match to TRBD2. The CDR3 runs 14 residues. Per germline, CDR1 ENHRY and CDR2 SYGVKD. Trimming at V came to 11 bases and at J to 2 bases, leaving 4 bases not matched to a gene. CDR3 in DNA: TGTGCCTCCAGGACTAGCGGGACCTACAATGAGCAGTTCTTC. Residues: CASRTSGTYNEQFF.

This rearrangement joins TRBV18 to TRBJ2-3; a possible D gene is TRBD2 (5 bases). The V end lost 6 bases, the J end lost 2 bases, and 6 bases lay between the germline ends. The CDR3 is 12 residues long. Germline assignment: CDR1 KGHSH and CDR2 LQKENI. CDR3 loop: CASSRDTDTQYF. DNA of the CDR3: TGTGCCAGCTCTCGGGACACAGATACGCAGTATTTT.

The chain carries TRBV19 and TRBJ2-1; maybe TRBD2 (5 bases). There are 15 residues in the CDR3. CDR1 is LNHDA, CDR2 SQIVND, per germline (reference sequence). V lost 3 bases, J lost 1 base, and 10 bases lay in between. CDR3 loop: CASSMTRGSYNEQFF. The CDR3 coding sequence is TGTGCCAGTAGTATGACACGGGGTTCCTACAATGAGCAGTTCTTC.

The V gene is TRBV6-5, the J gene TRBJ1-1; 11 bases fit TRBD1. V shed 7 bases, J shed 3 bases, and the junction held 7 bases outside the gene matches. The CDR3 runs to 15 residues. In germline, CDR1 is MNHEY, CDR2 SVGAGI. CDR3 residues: CASTGTGGSYTEAFF. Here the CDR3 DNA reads TGTGCCAGCACCGGGACAGGGGGAAGCTACACTGAAGCTTTCTTT.

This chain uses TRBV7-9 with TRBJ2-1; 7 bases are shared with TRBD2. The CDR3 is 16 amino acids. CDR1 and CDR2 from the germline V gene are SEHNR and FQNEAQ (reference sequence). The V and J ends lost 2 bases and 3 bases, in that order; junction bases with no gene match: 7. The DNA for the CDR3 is TGTGCCAGCAGCTTACGCGCTAGCGGAGACTACAATGAGCAGTTCTTC. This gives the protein CASSLRASGDYNEQFF.

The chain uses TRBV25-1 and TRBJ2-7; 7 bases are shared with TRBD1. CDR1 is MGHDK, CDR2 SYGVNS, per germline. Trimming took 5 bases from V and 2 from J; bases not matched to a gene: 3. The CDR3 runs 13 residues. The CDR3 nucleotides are TGTGCCAGCAGTCGACAGGGCCCCTACGAGCAGTACTTC. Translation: CASSRQGPYEQYF.

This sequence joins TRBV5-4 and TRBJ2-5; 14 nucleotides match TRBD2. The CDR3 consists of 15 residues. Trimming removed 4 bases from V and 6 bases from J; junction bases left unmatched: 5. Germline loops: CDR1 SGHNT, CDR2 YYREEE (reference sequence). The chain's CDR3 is CASSQRTSGRKTQYF. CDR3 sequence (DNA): TGTGCCAGCAGCCAGAGGACTAGCGGGAGGAAGACCCAGTACTTC.

The CDR3 spells CASSWAEGSNTGELFF. The CDR3, as DNA: TGTGCCAGCAGCTGGGCCGAGGGGTCGAACACCGGGGAGCTGTTTTTT. The V call is TRBV5-4, the J call TRBJ2-2; D possibly matches TRBD1 or TRBD2 (5 bases each). V gave up 3 bases and J gave up 0 bases, with 12 bases separating them. The CDR3 is made up of 16 amino acids. The germline V gene encodes CDR1 SGHNT and CDR2 YYREEE (reference sequence). Using reference TRBV5-4 and TRBJ2-2 for the parts outside the CDR3, the full variable domain is ETGVTQSPTHLIKTRGQQVTLRCSSQSGHNTVSWYQQALGQGPQFIFQYYREEENGRGNFPPRFSGLQFPNYSSELNVNALELDDSALYLCASSWAEGSNTGELFFGEGSRLTVL.

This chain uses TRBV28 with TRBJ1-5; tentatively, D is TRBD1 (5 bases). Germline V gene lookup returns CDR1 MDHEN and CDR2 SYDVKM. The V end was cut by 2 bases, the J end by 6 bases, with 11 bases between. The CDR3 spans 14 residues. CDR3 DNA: TGTGCCAGCAGTTTAGGGGGAGGGCTTCAGCCCCAGCATTTT. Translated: CASSLGGGLQPQHF.

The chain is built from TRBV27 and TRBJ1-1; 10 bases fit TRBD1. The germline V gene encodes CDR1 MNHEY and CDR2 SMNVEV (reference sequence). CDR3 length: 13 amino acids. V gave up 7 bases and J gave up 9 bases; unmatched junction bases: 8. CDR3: CASTTLTGGQAFF. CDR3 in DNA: TGTGCCAGCACCACCCTGACAGGGGGCCAAGCTTTCTTT.

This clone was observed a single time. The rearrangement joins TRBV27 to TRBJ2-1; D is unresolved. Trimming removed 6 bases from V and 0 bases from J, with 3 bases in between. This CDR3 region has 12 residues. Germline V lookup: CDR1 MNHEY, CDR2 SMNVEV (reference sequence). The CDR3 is CASRSSYNEQFF. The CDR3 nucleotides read TGTGCCAGCAGGAGCTCCTACAATGAGCAGTTCTTC.